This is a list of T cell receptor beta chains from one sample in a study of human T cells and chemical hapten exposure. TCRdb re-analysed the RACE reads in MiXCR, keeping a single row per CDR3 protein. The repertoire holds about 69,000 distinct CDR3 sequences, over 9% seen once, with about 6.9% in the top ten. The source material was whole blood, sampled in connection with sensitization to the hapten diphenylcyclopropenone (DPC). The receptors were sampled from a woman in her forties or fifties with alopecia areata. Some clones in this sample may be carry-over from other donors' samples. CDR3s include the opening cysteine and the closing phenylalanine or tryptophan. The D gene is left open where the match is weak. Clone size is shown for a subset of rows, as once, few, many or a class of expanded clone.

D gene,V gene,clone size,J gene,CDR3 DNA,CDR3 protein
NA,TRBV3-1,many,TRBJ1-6,TGTGCCAGCAGAGGCGAGTCCTATAATTCACCCCTCCACTTT,CASRGESYNSPLHF
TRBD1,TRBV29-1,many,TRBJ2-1,TGCAGCGTTTACTCGACAGGGTCTTCTCGCAATGAGCAGTTCTTC,CSVYSTGSSRNEQFF
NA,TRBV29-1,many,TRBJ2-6,TGCAGCGTTGTTGTTGGGGCCAACGTCCTGACTTTC,CSVVVGANVLTF
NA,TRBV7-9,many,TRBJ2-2,TGTGCCAGCAGCTTAGGAGGGCCTACTAGCTACTCGACGCCCGGGGAGCTGTTTTTT,CASSLGGPTSYSTPGELFF
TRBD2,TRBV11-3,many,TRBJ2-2,TGTGCCAGCAGCTTAGAACTAGCGGGAGTTACCGGGGAGCTGTTTTTT,CASSLELAGVTGELFF
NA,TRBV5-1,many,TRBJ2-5,TGCGCCAGCAGCGTAGCCCTTGGAGAGACCCAGTACTTC,CASSVALGETQYF
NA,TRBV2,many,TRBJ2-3,TGTGCCAGCTCCCCCTACGCGACCGGAGATACGCAGTATTTT,CASSPYATGDTQYF
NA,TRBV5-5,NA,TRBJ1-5,TGTGCCAGCAGCTTGGAGGGTAATAGCAATCAGCCCCAGCATTTT,CASSLEGNSNQPQHF
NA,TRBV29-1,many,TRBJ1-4,TGCAGCGTTAACGGCGGGGAAAAACTGTTTTTT,CSVNGGEKLFF
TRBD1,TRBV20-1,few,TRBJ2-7,TGCAGTGCTACGGGACAGGTAGTTTACGAGCAGTACTTC,CSATGQVVYEQYF
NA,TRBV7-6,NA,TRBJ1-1,TGTGCCAGCAGCTTAGCGGGGGCCGGCACTGAAGCTTTCTTT,CASSLAGAGTEAFF
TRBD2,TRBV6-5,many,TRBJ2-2,TGTGCCAGCGGACGAGCGGGAGGGGACATATTCGGGGAGCTGTTTTTT,CASGRAGGDIFGELFF
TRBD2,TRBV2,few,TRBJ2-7,TGTGCCAGCAGTGTCCCTAGCGGGAGTTACGAGCAGTACTTC,CASSVPSGSYEQYF
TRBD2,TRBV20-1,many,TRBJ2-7,TGCAGTGCCGTAGGGACTAGCGCCTACTACGAGCAGTACTTC,CSAVGTSAYYEQYF
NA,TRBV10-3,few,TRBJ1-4,TGTGCCATCAGAGGAGTCTTAGGTGAAAAACTGTTTTTT,CAIRGVLGEKLFF
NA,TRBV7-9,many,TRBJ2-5,TGTGCCAGCAGCATATTTGCTCTGGGGCCGCAAGAGACCCAGTACTTC,CASSIFALGPQETQYF
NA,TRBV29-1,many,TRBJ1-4,TGCAGCGGGACAGAAAATGAAAAACTGTTTTTT,CSGTENEKLFF
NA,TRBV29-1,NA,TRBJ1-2,TGCAGCGTTACAGGGCAGGGTGGCTACACCTTC,CSVTGQGGYTF
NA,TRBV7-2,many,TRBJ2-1,TGTGCCAGCAGCTTATATGGCTTCGGCCCTTACAATGAGCAGTTCTTC,CASSLYGFGPYNEQFF
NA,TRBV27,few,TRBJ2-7,TGTGCCAGCAGTTTATCCCGAAGCCTAGAGCAGTACTTC,CASSLSRSLEQYF